This T cell receptor (beta chain) was obtained from a study of CD8 T cells in ankylosing spondylitis. TCRdb itself ran the 5' RACE reads through MiXCR, one entry per CDR3 protein. The data show over 150,000 distinct CDR3 sequences, with about 18% seen just once and roughly 4.5% held by the top ten. This clonotype was recorded many times. V lost 4 bases, J lost 2 bases, and 7 bases lay in between. CDR1 and CDR2 from the germline V gene are SGHAT and FQNNGV. CDR3 length equals 13 residues. The chain couples TRBV11-2 to TRBJ2-3; no firm D call. The source of this sequence is a male donor between 5 and 35 years old with ankylosing spondylitis or in good health (not recorded which). The material sequenced was blood, either unsorted or a sorted T cell fraction (not recorded which). Here the CDR3 reads CASSWSDTDTQYF. Written as DNA, the CDR3 is TGTGCCAGCAGCTGGTCCGACACAGATACGCAGTATTTT. Variable domain in full (rest from reference TRBV11-2 and TRBJ2-3): EAGVAQSPRYKIIEKRQSVAFWCNPISGHATLYWYQQILGQGPKLLIQFQNNGVVDDSQLPKDRFSAERLKGVDSTLKIQPAKLEDSAVYLCASSWSDTDTQYFGPGTRLTVL.